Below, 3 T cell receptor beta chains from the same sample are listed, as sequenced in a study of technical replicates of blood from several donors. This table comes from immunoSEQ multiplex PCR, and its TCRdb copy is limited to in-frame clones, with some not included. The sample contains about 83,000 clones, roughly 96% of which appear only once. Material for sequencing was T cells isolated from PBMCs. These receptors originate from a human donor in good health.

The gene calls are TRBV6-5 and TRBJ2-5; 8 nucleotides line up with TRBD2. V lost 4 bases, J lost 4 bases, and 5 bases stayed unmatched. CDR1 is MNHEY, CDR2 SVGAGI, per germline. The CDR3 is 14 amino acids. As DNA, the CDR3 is TGTGCCAGCAGTTGGGGACTAGGGGTAGAGACCCAGTACTTC. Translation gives CASSWGLGVETQYF.

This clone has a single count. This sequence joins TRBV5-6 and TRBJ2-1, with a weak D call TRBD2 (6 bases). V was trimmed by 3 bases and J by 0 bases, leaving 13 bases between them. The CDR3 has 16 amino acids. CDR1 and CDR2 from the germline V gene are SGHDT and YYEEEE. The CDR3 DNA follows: TGTGCCAGCAGCTACCTGGCGGGACGCTCCTACAATGAGCAGTTCTTC. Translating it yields CASSYLAGRSYNEQFF.

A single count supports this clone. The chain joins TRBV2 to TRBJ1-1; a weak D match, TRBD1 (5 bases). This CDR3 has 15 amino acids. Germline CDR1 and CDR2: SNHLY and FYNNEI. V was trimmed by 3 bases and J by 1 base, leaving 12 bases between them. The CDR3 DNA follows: TGTGCCAGCAGTGAGGTGGGGGAGGCGAACACTGAAGCTTTCTTT. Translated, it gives CASSEVGEANTEAFF.